The clone carrying this TCR beta chain was seen only a few times. Its target is unknown. This record comes from a study of T-cell memory formation after mild COVID-19. TCRdb analysed the 5' RACE reads with MiXCR anew, one entry per CDR3 protein. This table has around 370,000 distinct CDR3 sequences, 20% to 25% appearing once. Study conclusions and caveats: A subset of responding clones appeared in pre-infection memory, suggesting cross-reactive memory joined.

CDR3 size: 15 residues. Trimming left V 5 bases short and J 2 bases short, with 13 bases between. The chain carries TRBV12-3 or TRBV12-4 and TRBJ2-4, with TRBD1 as a possible D gene (6 bases). Sequenced: PBMCs or a T cell subset sorted from them (not recorded which). The source of this sequence is an adult woman who had mild COVID-19 (a few samples of this study predate the infection). Cell type and time point are not known. The CDR3 region is CASSTSQGSKNIQYF. As DNA, the CDR3 is TGTGCCAGCAGTACCTCGCAGGGGTCCAAAAACATTCAGTACTTC.